This record looks at one T cell receptor (beta chain) sequence and its context. No cognate antigen has been identified for it. No clone much larger than this one lies a single base away; base qualities are absent. Library preparation was by the immunoSEQ multiplex PCR assay. Per the source publication's procedure: A statistical classification framework was built for diagnosing cytomegalovirus status from the catalog of TCR beta chain sequences. TCRdb re-hosts the immuneACCESS table, in-frame sequences only. Its copies lack some clones; in the studies checked, an unresolved V gene accounts for under half of them, and the cause for the rest is not known. The V and J calls and clone size were taken over from that table, and D and trimming were inferred from the DNA. For this sample there are roughly 200,000 clones; 80% to 85% appear just once. The top ten constitute 2.8% of the sample. This sample was taken from a study of cytomegalovirus exposure and HLA in healthy donors (dated 2017 in TCRdb). In the study overall: A later analysis indicated that the 120 or so validation repertoires were generated on the platform also employed for the 720 or so repertoires of the first cohort. To predict cytomegalovirus infection status, the study combined high-throughput TCR immunosequencing, statistical association of individual TCRs with disease status, and machine learning. A separate validation cohort of 100 to 150 different subjects was used in addition to the roughly 670-subject first cohort. The aim of the study was to test whether cataloging public T cell receptors could identify signatures of past pathogen exposure.

What the research found in general, with its limitations: In a later analysis, TCRs clustered in the first cohort were found to also tend to co-occur in the roughly 120 validation repertoires, with approximately 95% of cluster scores above 0. A later analysis lacked HLA typing for the validation cohort, so it scored co-occurrence in that cohort across all 120 repertoires. It was suggested by the authors that the approach could potentially be generalized to other disease states and immunological phenotypes. A total of around 150 TCR beta chains were listed by the study as associated with cytomegalovirus. A few of the identified cytomegalovirus-associated TCR beta chains were confirmed in vitro to be specific for cytomegalovirus antigens. While some public TCRs were present in many individuals, most TCR sequences turned up only very rarely across donors. The classifier was reported to diagnose cytomegalovirus status with high specificity and sensitivity in both the original cohort and the validation cohort.

The CDR3 starts with the cysteine, ends with the phenylalanine, and has 15 residues. Only the CDR3 part of the read is kept: 45 bases, read in frame from the first base. V has 3 bases trimmed and J has 3 bases trimmed; junction bases matching no gene number 6. CDR1 and CDR2, looked up from the germline V gene, are SGDLS and YYNGEE. The donors belonged to the validation cohort of about 110 subjects, which was separate from the roughly 700-subject first cohort. The sample was PBMCs. This receptor chain uses TRBV9 and TRBJ1-5; 7 of the junction bases match TRBD1. The sequence was obtained from a woman between 18 and 29 years old in good health and CMV-seropositive. This receptor has the CDR3 CASSAGTVNNQPQHF. The DNA reads TGTGCCAGCAGCGCCGGGACAGTCAACAATCAGCCCCAGCATTTT. With the portions outside the CDR3 filled from the reference TRBV9 and TRBJ1-5 genes, the complete variable region becomes DSGVTQTPKHLITATGQRVTLRCSPRSGDLSVYWYQQSLDQGLQFLIQYYNGEERAKGNILERFSAQQFPDLHSELNLSSLELGDSALYFCASSAGTVNNQPQHFGDGTRLSIL.